Sequencing of this T cell receptor (beta chain) was carried out in a study of blood T cell repertoires in COVID-19. The repertoire was sequenced with immunoSEQ multiplex PCR; TCRdb's copy has only in-frame clones and lacks some. The sample carries over 100,000 clones, about 87% recorded once. Germline V gives CDR1 SGHTA, CDR2 FQGTGA. The CDR3 consists of 13 residues. Trimming removed 4 bases at V and 7 bases at J, with 13 bases between. The rearrangement joins TRBV7-3 to TRBJ1-1; TRBD1 might be the D (5 bases). The clonotype was recovered from a woman between 50 and 59 years old with acute or convalescent COVID-19. Source material: peripheral blood. The DNA for the CDR3 is TGTGCCAGCAGCTCGGACCGGAGGGGTGAAGCTTTCTTT. Encoded protein: CASSSDRRGEAFF.